This T cell receptor (beta chain) comes out of a study of shared clonotypes between healthy human individuals. Produced via immunoSEQ multiplex PCR; TCRdb's table is partial and in-frame only. The data contain some 2.1 million clones, 90% to 95% of them singletons. On this clone itself: Its antigen is not identified.

The CDR3 length is 15 residues. The V segment lost 5 bases and the J segment 3 bases; nucleotides outside the gene matches: 4. Germline assignment: CDR1 SGHAT and CDR2 FQNNGV. Notes on the study in general: For naive CD4 cells, 4% to 5% of clonotypes were shared across a handful of donors.

This clonotype was obtained from a man between 18 and 35 years old in good health. The rearrangement links TRBV11-2 to TRBJ2-1, with 10 positions matching TRBD2. Sequenced sample: naive CD4+ T cells sorted from blood. The subset is: CD45RA+ positively selected. CDR3 loop: CASSLGTSDYNEQFF. The CDR3 DNA is TGTGCCAGCAGCCTGGGGACTAGCGACTACAATGAGCAGTTCTTC.